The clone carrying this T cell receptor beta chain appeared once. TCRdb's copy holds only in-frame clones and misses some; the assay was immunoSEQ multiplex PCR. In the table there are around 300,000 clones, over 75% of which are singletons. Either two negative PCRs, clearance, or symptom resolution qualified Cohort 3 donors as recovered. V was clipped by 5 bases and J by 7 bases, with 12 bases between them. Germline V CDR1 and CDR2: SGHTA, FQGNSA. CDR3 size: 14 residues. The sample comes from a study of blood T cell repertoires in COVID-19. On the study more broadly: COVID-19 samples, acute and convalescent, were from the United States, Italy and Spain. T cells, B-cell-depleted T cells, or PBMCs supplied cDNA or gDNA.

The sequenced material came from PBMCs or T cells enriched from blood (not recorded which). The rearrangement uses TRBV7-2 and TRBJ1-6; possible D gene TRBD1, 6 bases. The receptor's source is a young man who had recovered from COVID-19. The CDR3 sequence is CASSITTGNSPLHF. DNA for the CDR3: TGTGCCAGCAGCATAACTACAGGGAATTCACCCCTCCACTTT.